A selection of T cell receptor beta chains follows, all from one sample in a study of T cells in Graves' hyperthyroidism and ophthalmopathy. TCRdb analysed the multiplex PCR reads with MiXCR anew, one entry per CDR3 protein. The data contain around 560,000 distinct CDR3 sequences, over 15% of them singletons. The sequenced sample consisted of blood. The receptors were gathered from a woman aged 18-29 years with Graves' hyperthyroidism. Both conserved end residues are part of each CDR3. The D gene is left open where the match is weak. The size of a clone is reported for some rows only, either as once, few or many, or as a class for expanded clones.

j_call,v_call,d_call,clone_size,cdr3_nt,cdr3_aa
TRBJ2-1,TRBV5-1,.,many,TGCGCCAGCAGCTACGTAGACGGGAACAATGAGCAGTTCTTC,CASSYVDGNNEQFF
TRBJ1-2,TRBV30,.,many,TGTGCCTGGAGTGTCTATCCTGGCTACACCTTC,CAWSVYPGYTF
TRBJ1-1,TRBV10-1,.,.,TGCGCCAGCAGTGCGGGGCCCCCCGCCGAAGCTTTCTTT,CASSAGPPAEAFF
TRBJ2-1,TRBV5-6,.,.,TGTGCCAGCAGCTCTCCGGCCCGGGGACCTGAGTCCTACAATGAGCAGCTCTTC,CASSSPARGPESYNEQLF
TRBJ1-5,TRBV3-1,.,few,TGTGCCAGCAGCCAAGGCGGTTCTCCCCAGCCCCAGCATTTT,CASSQGGSPQPQHF
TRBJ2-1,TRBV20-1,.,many,TGCAGTGCTAGAGATACAGGGTATTATTACAATGAGCAGTTCTTC,CSARDTGYYYNEQFF
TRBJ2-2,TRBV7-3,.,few,TGTGCCAGCAGCCATCAGGTGAACACCGGGGAGCTGTTTTTT,CASSHQVNTGELFF
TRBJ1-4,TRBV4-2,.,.,TGTGCCAGCAGCCAAGAAACAGTAGACCCAAATGAAAAACTGTTTTTT,CASSQETVDPNEKLFF
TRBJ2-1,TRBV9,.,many,TGTGCCAGCAGCGTAGCGGGAACCCCCTACAATGAGCAGTTCTTC,CASSVAGTPYNEQFF
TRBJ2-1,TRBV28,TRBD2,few,TGTGCCAGCAGTCCTGGCCCCTACTCCTCTTATCGGACTAGCGGTCACAATGAGCAGTTCTTC,CASSPGPYSSYRTSGHNEQFF
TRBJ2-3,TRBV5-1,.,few,TGCGCCAGCAGCTTGGCCCCGACAGCCCAACTTCACACAGATACGCAGTATTTT,CASSLAPTAQLHTDTQYF
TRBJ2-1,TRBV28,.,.,TGTGCCAGCGTGTCAGGGCCCTACAATGAGCAGTTCTTC,CASVSGPYNEQFF
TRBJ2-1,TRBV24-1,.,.,TGTGCCACCGGCGGCCAAGGTCAAAATGAGCAGTTCTTC,CATGGQGQNEQFF
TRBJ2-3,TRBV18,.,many,TGTGCCAGCTCACCCACAGGGATATCTAGAGATACGCAGTATTTT,CASSPTGISRDTQYF
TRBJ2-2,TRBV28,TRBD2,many,TGTGCCAGCAGTCCCCTAGCGGGAGGCACCGGGGAGCTGTTTTTT,CASSPLAGGTGELFF
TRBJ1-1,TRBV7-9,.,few,TGTGCCAGCAGCTTAATGGCAGCCAATGAAGCTTTCTTT,CASSLMAANEAFF
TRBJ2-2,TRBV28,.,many,TGTGCCAGCAGTCAGCGACAGGGAGGTATTGACACCGGGGAGCTGTTTTTT,CASSQRQGGIDTGELFF
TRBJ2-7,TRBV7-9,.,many,TGTGCCAGCAGCCGATTGAGCTCCTACGAGCAGTACTTC,CASSRLSSYEQYF
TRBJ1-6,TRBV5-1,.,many,TGCGCCAGCAGCTTGGCCGAGGCAGGAAGTTCACCCCTCCACTTT,CASSLAEAGSSPLHF
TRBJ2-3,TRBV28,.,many,TGTGCCAGCAGTCACACCGGGAGAGGCGGGACAGATACGCAGTATTTT,CASSHTGRGGTDTQYF
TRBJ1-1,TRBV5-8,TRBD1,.,TGTGCCAGCAGCCCAGGGGGGTCGAACACTGAAGCTTTCTTT,CASSPGGSNTEAFF
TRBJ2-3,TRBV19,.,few,TGTGCCAGTAGTATAGAGGCTAGCGCTAGCACAGATACGCAGTATTTT,CASSIEASASTDTQYF
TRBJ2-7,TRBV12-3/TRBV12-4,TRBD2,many,TGTGCCAGCAGTTTACGTTCTAGCGGTACCCTTGAGCAGTACTTC,CASSLRSSGTLEQYF